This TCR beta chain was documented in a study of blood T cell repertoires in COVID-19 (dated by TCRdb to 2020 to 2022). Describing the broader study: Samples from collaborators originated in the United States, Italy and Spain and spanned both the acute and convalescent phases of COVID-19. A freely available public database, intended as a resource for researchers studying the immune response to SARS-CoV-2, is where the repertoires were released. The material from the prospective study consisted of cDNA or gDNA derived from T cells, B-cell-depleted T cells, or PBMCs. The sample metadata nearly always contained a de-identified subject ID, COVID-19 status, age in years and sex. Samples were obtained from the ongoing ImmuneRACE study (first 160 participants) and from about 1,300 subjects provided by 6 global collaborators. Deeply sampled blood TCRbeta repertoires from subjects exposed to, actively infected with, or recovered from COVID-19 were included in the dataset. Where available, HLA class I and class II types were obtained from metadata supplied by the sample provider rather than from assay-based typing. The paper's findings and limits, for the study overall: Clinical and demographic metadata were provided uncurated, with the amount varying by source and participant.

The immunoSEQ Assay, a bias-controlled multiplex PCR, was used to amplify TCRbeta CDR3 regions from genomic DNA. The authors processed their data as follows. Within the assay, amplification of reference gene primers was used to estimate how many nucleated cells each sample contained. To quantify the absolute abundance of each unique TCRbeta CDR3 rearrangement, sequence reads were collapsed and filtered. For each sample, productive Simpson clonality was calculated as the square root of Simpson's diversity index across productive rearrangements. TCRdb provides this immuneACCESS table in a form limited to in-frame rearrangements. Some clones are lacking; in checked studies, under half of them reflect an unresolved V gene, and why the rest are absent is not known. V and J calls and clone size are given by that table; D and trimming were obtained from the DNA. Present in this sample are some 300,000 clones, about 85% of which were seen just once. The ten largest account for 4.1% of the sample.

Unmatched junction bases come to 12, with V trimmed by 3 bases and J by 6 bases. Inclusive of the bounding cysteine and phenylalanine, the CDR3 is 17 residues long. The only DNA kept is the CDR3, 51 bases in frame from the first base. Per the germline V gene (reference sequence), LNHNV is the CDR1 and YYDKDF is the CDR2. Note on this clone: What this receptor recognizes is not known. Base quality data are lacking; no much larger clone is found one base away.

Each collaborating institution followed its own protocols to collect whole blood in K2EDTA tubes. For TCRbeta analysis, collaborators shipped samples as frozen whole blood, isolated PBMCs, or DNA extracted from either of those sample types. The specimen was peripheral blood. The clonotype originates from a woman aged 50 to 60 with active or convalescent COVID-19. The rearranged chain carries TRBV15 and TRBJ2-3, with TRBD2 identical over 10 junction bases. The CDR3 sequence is CATSRRSGTSVGDTQYF. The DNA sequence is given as TGTGCCACCAGCAGGCGCTCCGGGACTAGCGTGGGCGATACGCAGTATTTT.